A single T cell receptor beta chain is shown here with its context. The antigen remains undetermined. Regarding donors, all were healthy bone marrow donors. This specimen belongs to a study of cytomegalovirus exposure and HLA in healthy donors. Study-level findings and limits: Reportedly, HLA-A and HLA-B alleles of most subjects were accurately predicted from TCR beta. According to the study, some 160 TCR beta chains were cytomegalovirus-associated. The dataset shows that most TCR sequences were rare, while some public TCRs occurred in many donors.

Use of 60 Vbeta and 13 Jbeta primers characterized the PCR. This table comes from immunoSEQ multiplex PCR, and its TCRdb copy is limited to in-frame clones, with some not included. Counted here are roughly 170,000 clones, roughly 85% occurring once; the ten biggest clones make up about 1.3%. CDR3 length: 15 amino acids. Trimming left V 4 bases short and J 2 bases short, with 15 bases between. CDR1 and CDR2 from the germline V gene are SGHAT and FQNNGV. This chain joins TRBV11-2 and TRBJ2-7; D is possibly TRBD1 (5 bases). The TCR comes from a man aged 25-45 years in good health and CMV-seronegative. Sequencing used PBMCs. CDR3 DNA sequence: TGTGCCAGCAGCTCCTACCAGGGAAAGGCCTACGAGCAGTACTTC. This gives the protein CASSSYQGKAYEQYF.